Given below is one T cell receptor beta chain in context. V shed 5 bases and J shed 5 bases, with 9 bases lying between them. The CDR3 is 12 amino acids. Sequencing used immunoSEQ multiplex PCR; TCRdb keeps in-frame clones, though not all of them. The sample has 350,000 to 450,000 clones; about four fifths are singletons. The sample belongs to a study of blood T cell repertoires in COVID-19. Study-level information: The analysed material was cDNA or gDNA that came from T cells, B-cell-depleted T cells, or PBMCs.

The sample was PBMCs or T cells enriched from blood (not recorded which). This receptor was taken from a woman aged 45-65 years who had recovered from COVID-19. The chain is built from TRBV12-3 or TRBV12-4 and TRBJ1-2; possible D gene TRBD1, 5 bases. In DNA, the CDR3 is TGTGCCAGCAGTCCTCAGGGTTATGGCTACACCTTC. Encoded protein: CASSPQGYGYTF.